This T cell receptor (beta chain) derives from a study of cytomegalovirus exposure and HLA in healthy donors. About the research overall: Membership in the Caucasian-associated ancestry cluster was found for around 85% of fewer than 450 genotyped donors.

General observations from the study: A highly shared variant cluster was judged a likely technical artifact. Trimming of TCR beta V- and J-genes showed a link, identified in a later analysis, to a missense DCLRE1C variant. There were 164 TCR beta chains listed as cytomegalovirus-associated.

PCR primers comprised 60 Vbeta and 13 Jbeta primers. Assay used: immunoSEQ multiplex PCR; TCRdb lists only in-frame clones, some missing. The sample has around 110,000 clones, more than 60% seen once. In regard to this clone: Its antigen is still unknown.

The TCR comes from a man in his sixties in good health and CMV-seronegative. Sample: PBMCs.

The CDR3 region is CASSLSSPNQPQHF. In DNA, the CDR3 is TGTGCCAGCAGTTTGTCGAGTCCTAATCAGCCCCAGCATTTT. The chain recombines TRBV28 with TRBJ1-5; no firm D call. V lost 3 bases and J lost 4, with 10 bases in between. The V gene's germline CDR1 is MDHEN and CDR2 SYDVKM. The CDR3 spans 14 residues.